One sample yielded the 15 T cell receptor beta chains listed below, sequenced in a study of cytotoxic CD8 clonotypes in ibrutinib-treated CLL. The method was immunoSEQ multiplex PCR; TCRdb's version includes in-frame clones alone and lacks a portion of them. The data contain fewer than 25,000 clones, 74% of them singletons. This sample comprised PBMCs, obtained before ibrutinib treatment. The receptors were gathered from a human donor with chronic lymphocytic leukemia.

The V gene is TRBV18, the J gene TRBJ2-3; no firm D call. Deletions cut 3 bases from V and 4 bases from J, with 14 bases between. From germline, CDR1 is KGHSH and CDR2 LQKENI. This CDR3 spans 15 amino acids. The CDR3 region is CASSPSSASPDTQYF. In DNA form, the CDR3 reads TGTGCCAGCTCACCCTCCTCCGCCAGCCCAGATACGCAGTATTTT.

CDR3: CASSPRQGESGELFF. The DNA of the CDR3 is TGTGCCAGCTCACCGAGACAGGGAGAGTCCGGGGAGCTGTTTTTT. The J gene is TRBJ2-2, the V gene TRBV18, with TRBD1 matching over 7 bases. Germline V gives CDR1 KGHSH, CDR2 LQKENI. Trimming at V came to 3 bases and at J to 6 bases, leaving 7 bases not matched to a gene. The CDR3 length is 15 residues.

This chain joins TRBV29-1 and TRBJ2-1, with 8 bases matching TRBD2. This CDR3 contains 14 residues. Germline-derived CDR1 and CDR2 are SQVTM and ANQGSEA. V gave up 3 bases and J gave up 2 bases; unmatched junction bases: 3. DNA for the CDR3: TGCAGCGTTGACCCCGGGAGGGCCTACAATGAGCAGTTCTTC. Its translation: CSVDPGRAYNEQFF.

The V call is TRBV4-3, the J call TRBJ2-5; TRBD1 is a possible D gene (7 bases). Trimming cost V 2 bases and J 5 bases, with 12 bases left between them. Looked up from germline, CDR1 is LGHNA and CDR2 is YSLEER. This CDR3 spans 14 amino acids. CDR3 coding DNA: TGCGCCAGCAGCCAATGGACAGGAGGGGAGACCCAGTACTTC. It is translated as CASSQWTGGETQYF.

The chain joins TRBV27 to TRBJ2-1, with 12 positions matching TRBD1. Trimming removed 3 bases from V and 10 bases from J; junction bases left unmatched: 4. CDR3 length equals 14 residues. CDR1 and CDR2 (germline): MNHEY, SMNVEV (reference sequence). The CDR3 reads CASSLGQGANEQFF. The DNA of the CDR3 is TGTGCCAGCAGTTTGGGACAGGGGGCTAACGAGCAGTTCTTC.

The genes are TRBV10-2 and TRBJ2-6; no firm D call. Germline V gene data show CDR1 as WSHSY and CDR2 as SAAADI. CDR3 length: 13 residues. V dropped 8 bases and J dropped 0 bases, with 5 bases sitting between them. In DNA, the CDR3 is TGCGCCAGCCTCTACTCTGGGGCCAACGTCCTGACTTTC. It encodes CASLYSGANVLTF.

This clone was detected a few times. J is TRBJ2-6 and V is TRBV19, with a weak D call TRBD2 (6 bases). Trimming left V 5 bases short and J 1 base short, with 21 bases between. Germline V lookup: CDR1 LNHDA, CDR2 SQIVND (reference sequence). This CDR3 comprises 19 residues. CDR3 in DNA: TGTGCCAGTAGTCTCCCGGGTGTGCCAGGGAGGTCTGGGGCCAACGTCCTGACTTTC. It encodes CASSLPGVPGRSGANVLTF.

In regard to this clone: The sample holds other DNA sequences that translate to the same CDR3. The rearrangement uses TRBV9 and TRBJ2-7; D may be TRBD2 (6 bases). V was shortened by 0 bases and J by 2 bases, with 9 bases between the two germline ends. The V gene's germline CDR1 is SGDLS and CDR2 YYNGEE. The CDR3 consists of 14 residues. DNA of the CDR3: TGTGCCAGCAGCGTAGCCGGGGGACCCTACGAGCAGTACTTC. It is translated as CASSVAGGPYEQYF.

This clone was picked up one time. The CDR3 region is CSVAEAANYGYTF. Written as DNA, the CDR3 is TGCAGCGTTGCCGAGGCTGCCAACTATGGCTACACCTTC. The V and J genes are TRBV29-1 and TRBJ1-2, with D unresolved. V was pared by 4 bases and J by 2 bases, with 11 bases between. CDR3 size: 13 residues. Germline V gene lookup returns CDR1 SQVTM and CDR2 ANQGSEA.

The rearrangement uses TRBV5-1 and TRBJ2-3; 7 bases line up with TRBD1. With 7 bases clipped from V and 3 bases from J, the junction kept 8 bases outside the gene matches. The CDR3 sequence is 14 residues long. Germline V CDR1 and CDR2: SGHRS, YFSETQ. The CDR3 nucleotides read TGCGCCAGCGGCCAGGGACAGCCTACAGATACGCAGTATTTT. This gives the protein CASGQGQPTDTQYF.

This sequence joins TRBV15 and TRBJ2-2; D tentatively fits TRBD1 or TRBD2 (6 bases each). Trimming cost V 0 bases and J 3 bases, with 17 bases left between them. CDR1 and CDR2 (germline): LNHNV, YYDKDF (reference sequence). There are 18 residues in the CDR3. In nucleotides, the CDR3 is TGTGCCACCAGCAGAGATTTAAGGGGGGCTAAGGACACCGGGGAGCTGTTTTTT. Translation: CATSRDLRGAKDTGELFF.

This clone was seen only a few times. The CDR3 DNA is TGTGCCAGCAGCTGGTGGGGATCCTACGAGCAGTACTTC. Amino acids: CASSWWGSYEQYF. This sequence joins TRBV5-4 and TRBJ2-7, with unresolved D. This CDR3 contains 13 residues. Germline CDR1 SGHNT, CDR2 YYREEE (reference sequence). V gave up 3 bases and J gave up 1 base, with 8 bases separating them.

This clone has just a few counts. The J gene is TRBJ2-3, the V gene TRBV5-4, with TRBD2 matching over 9 bases. V was clipped by 0 bases and J by 5 bases; unmatched bases: 10. The CDR3 extends over 17 amino acids. Germline V gene data show CDR1 as SGHNT and CDR2 as YYREEE (reference sequence). The chain's CDR3 is CASSLGGPSGNVDTQYF. For the CDR3, the DNA is TGTGCCAGCAGCTTGGGGGGGCCTAGCGGGAACGTAGATACGCAGTATTTT.

V gene TRBV28 combines with J gene TRBJ2-6; a possible D gene is TRBD1 (6 bases). Per the germline V gene, CDR1 is MDHEN and CDR2 is SYDVKM. This CDR3 spans 15 amino acids. V lost 3 bases, J lost 2 bases, and 8 bases lay in between. DNA of the CDR3: TGTGCCAGCAGTTTCGAGGGGGCTGGGGCCAACGTCCTGACTTTC. Translated: CASSFEGAGANVLTF.

The chain links TRBV12-5 to TRBJ2-1; TRBD2 matches 11 bases. V lost 2 bases to trimming and J lost 10 bases; unmatched junction nucleotides: 13. The CDR3 has 17 amino acids. The germline CDR1 and CDR2 sequences are LGHNT and FRNRAP. CDR3: CASGLPGAGTSGPEQFF. CDR3 coding DNA: TGTGCTAGTGGTTTGCCCGGAGCGGGGACTAGCGGACCAGAGCAGTTCTTC.